What follows is one TCR beta chain and its context. What it recognizes is unknown. These data belong to a study of cytomegalovirus exposure and HLA in healthy donors. About the research overall: An earlier analysis found roughly 110 million unique TCR beta sequences from approximately 190 million T cells. Counted in an early data release were approximately 80 million unique TCRs from HLA-typed donors.

General study points: In a later analysis, TCR beta V- and J-gene trimming was associated with a missense DCLRE1C variant.

PCR used 60 Vbeta primers and 13 Jbeta primers. Sequencing used immunoSEQ multiplex PCR; TCRdb keeps in-frame clones, though not all of them. This sample has around 130,000 clones, with 60% to 85% found just once. This CDR3 is built from 17 residues. Trimming removed 1 base from V and 2 bases from J; junction bases left unmatched: 7. Germline V gene sequence: CDR1 MGHRA, CDR2 YSYEKL. This rearrangement joins TRBV4-1 to TRBJ2-3; the match to TRBD2 covers 9 bases. This clonotype originated in a human donor in good health. Sequences were obtained from PBMCs. CDR3 residues: CASSQVASGGPTDTQYF. The CDR3 DNA reads TGCGCCAGCAGCCAAGTTGCCAGCGGGGGGCCCACAGATACGCAGTATTTT.